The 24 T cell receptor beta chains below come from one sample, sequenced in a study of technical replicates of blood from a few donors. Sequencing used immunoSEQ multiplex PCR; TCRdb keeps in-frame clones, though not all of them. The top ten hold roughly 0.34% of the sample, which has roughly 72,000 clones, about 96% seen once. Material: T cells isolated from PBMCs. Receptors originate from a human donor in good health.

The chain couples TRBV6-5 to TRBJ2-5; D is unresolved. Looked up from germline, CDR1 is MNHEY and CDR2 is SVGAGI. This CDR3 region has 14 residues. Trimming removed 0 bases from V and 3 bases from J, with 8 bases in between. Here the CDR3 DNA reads TGTGCCAGCAGTTACTCGAGGAATGAAGAGACCCAGTACTTC. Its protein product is CASSYSRNEETQYF.

The CDR3 is CASSLGLAGLSGELFF. CDR3 DNA: TGTGCCAGCAGCCTCGGACTAGCGGGACTGAGCGGGGAGCTGTTTTTT. The V gene is TRBV27, the J gene TRBJ2-2; 12 bases fit TRBD2. The germline gives CDR1 MNHEY, CDR2 SMNVEV (reference sequence). There are 16 residues in the CDR3. Unmatched junction bases numbered 9, after V lost 6 bases and J lost 7 bases.

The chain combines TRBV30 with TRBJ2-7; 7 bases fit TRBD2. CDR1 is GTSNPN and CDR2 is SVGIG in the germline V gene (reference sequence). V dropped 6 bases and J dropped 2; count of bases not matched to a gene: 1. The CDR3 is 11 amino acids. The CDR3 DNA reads TGTGCCTGTGGACTAGCCTACGAGCAGTACTTC. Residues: CACGLAYEQYF.

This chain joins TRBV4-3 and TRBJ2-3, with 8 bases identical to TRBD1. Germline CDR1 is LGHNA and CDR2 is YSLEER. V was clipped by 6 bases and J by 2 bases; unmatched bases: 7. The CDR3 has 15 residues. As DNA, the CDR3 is TGCGCCAGCAGTCCCGGGACAGGCTTCACAGATACGCAGTATTTT. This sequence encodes CASSPGTGFTDTQYF.

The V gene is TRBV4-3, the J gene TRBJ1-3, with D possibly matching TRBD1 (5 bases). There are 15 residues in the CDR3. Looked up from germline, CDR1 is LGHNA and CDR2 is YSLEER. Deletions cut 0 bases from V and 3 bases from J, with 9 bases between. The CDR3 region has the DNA TGCGCCAGCAGCCAAGAGGTAGGGGTTGGAAACACCATATATTTT. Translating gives CASSQEVGVGNTIYF.

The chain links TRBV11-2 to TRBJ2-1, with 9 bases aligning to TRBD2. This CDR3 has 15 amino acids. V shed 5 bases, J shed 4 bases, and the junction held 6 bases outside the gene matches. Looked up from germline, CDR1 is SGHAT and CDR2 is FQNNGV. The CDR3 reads CASSLGLALYNEQFF. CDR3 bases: TGTGCCAGCAGCCTGGGACTAGCCTTATACAATGAGCAGTTCTTC. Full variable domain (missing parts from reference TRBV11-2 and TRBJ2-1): EAGVAQSPRYKIIEKRQSVAFWCNPISGHATLYWYQQILGQGPKLLIQFQNNGVVDDSQLPKDRFSAERLKGVDSTLKIQPAKLEDSAVYLCASSLGLALYNEQFFGPGTRLTVL.

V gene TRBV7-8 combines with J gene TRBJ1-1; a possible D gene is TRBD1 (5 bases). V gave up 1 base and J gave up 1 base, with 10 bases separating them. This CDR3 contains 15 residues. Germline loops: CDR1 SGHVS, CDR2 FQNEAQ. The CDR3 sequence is CASSLVRTRNTEAFF. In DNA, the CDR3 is TGTGCCAGCAGCTTAGTGCGGACACGGAACACTGAAGCTTTCTTT.

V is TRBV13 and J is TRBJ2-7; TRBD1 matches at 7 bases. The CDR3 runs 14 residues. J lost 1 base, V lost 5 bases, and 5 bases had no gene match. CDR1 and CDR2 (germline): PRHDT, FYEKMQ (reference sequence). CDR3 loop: CASSNRDSSYEQYF. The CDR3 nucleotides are TGTGCCAGCAGCAACCGGGACAGTTCCTACGAGCAGTACTTC. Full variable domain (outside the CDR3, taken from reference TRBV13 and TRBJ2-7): AAGVIQSPRHLIKEKRETATLKCYPIPRHDTVYWYQQGPGQDPQFLISFYEKMQSDKGSIPDRFSAQQFSDYHSELNMSSLELGDSALYFCASSNRDSSYEQYFGPGTRLTVT.

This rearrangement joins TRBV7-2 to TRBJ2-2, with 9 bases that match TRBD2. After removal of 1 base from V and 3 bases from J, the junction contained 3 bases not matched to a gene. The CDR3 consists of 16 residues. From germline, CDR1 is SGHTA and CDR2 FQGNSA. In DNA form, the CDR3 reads TGTGCCAGCAGCTTAGTAGCGGGAGTAGACACCGGGGAGCTGTTTTTT. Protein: CASSLVAGVDTGELFF.

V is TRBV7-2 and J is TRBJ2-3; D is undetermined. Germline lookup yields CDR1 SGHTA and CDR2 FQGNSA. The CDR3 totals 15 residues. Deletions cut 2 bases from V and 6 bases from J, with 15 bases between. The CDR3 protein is CASSLRAPTGDTQYF. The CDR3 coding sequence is TGTGCCAGCAGCTTAAGAGCGCCCACCGGGGATACGCAGTATTTT.

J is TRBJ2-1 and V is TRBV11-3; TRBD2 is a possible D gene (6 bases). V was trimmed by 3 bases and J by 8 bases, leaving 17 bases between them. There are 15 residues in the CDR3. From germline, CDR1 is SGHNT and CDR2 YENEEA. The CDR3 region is CASSLISGAPHEQFF. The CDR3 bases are TGTGCCAGCAGCTTGATTAGCGGAGCACCCCATGAGCAGTTCTTC.

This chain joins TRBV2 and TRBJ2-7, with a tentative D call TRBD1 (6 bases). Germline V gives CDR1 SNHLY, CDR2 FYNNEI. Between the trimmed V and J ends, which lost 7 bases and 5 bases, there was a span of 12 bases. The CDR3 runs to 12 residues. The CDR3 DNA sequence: TGTGCCAGCAAAGAAAACAGGGACGAGCAGTACTTC. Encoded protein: CASKENRDEQYF.

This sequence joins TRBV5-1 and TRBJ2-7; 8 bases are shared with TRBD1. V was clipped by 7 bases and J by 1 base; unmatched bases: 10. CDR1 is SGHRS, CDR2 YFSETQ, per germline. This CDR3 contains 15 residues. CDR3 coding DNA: TGCGCCAGCGCCTCTGGGGACAGGCTTTCCTACGAGCAGTACTTC. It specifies CASASGDRLSYEQYF.

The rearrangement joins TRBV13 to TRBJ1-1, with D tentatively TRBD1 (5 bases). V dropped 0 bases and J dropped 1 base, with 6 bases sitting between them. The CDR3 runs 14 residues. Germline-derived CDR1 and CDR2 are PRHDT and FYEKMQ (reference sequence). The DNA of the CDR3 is TGTGCCAGCAGCTTAGGGCAGGGGAACACTGAAGCTTTCTTT. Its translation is CASSLGQGNTEAFF.

CDR3 in DNA: TGCGCCAGCAGCTTGGTCTCAGGGATCACAGATACGCAGTATTTT. This codes for CASSLVSGITDTQYF. The chain links TRBV5-1 to TRBJ2-3, with D perhaps TRBD1 (5 bases). CDR1 and CDR2 from the germline V gene are SGHRS and YFSETQ. Trimming pared 0 bases from V and 2 bases from J, leaving 10 bases between. This CDR3 has 15 amino acids.

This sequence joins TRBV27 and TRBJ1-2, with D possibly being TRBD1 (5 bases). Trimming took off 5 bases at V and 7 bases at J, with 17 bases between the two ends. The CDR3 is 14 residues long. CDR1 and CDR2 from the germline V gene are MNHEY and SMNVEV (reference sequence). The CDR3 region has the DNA TGTGCCAGCAGTGGAAGCCTCGGGGGTAGTGGCTACACCTTC. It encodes CASSGSLGGSGYTF.

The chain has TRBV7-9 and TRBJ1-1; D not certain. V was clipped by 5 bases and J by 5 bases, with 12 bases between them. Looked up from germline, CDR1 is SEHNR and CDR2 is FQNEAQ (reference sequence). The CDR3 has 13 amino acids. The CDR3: CASSPRGNTEAFF. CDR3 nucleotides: TGTGCCAGCAGCCCTAGAGGGAATACTGAAGCTTTCTTT.

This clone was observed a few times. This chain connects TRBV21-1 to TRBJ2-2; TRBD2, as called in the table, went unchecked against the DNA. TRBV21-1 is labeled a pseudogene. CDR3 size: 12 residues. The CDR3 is CASSLDSGELFF. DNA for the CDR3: TGTGCCAGCAGCTTAGACTCCGGGGAGCTGTTTTTT.

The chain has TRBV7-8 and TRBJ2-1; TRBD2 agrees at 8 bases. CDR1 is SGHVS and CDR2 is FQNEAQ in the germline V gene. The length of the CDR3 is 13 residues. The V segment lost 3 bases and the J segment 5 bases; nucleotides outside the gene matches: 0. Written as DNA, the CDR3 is TGTGCCAGCAGCTTTAGCGGGAACAATGAGCAGTTCTTC. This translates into CASSFSGNNEQFF.

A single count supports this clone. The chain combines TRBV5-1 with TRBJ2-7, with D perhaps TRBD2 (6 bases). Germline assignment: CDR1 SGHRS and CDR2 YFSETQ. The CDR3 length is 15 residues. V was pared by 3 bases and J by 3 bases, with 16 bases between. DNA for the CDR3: TGCGCCAGCAGCTGGGGCGGAGGGCCCCACTACGAGCAGTACTTC. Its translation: CASSWGGGPHYEQYF.

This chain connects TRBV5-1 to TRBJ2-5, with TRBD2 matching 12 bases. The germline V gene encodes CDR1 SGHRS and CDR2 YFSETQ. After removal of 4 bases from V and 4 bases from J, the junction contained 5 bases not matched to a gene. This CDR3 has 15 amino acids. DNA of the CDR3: TGCGCCAGCAGCCTCACGACTAGCGGGAGAGAGACCCAGTACTTC. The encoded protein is CASSLTTSGRETQYF.

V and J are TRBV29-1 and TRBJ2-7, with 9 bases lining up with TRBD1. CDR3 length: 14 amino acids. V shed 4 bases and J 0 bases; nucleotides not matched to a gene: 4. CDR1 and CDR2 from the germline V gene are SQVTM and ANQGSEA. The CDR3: CSVVGTGYSYEQYF. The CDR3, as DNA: TGCAGCGTTGTCGGGACAGGGTACTCCTACGAGCAGTACTTC.

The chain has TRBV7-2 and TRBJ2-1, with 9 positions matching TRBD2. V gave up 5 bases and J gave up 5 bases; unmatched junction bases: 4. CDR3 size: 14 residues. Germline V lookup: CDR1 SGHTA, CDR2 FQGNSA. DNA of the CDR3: TGTGCCAGCAGCCTCTCTAGCGGGGACAATGAGCAGTTCTTC. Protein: CASSLSSGDNEQFF.

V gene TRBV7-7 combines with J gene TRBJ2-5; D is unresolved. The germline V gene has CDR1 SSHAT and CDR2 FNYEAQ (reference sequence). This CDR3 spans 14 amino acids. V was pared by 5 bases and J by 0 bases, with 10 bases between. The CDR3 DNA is TGTGCCAGCAGCCTGTTTCGTGACCAAGAGACCCAGTACTTC. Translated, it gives CASSLFRDQETQYF.